These 15 T cell receptor beta chains came from one sample sequenced in a study of blood T cell repertoires in COVID-19. Assay: immunoSEQ multiplex PCR; the TCRdb copy retains only in-frame clones and omits some. Of 100,000 to 150,000 clones listed, around four fifths are singletons. The sequenced material came from peripheral blood. The receptors stem from a man between 60 and 75 years old with acute or convalescent COVID-19.

V usage is TRBV7-9 and J usage is TRBJ1-5; no definite D call. The CDR3 is made up of 12 amino acids. CDR1 is SEHNR and CDR2 is FQNEAQ in the germline V gene (reference sequence). V shed 5 bases and J shed 6 bases, with 8 bases lying between them. DNA for the CDR3: TGTGCCAGCAGCCTCTCGAGTCAGCCCCAGCATTTT. As protein: CASSLSSQPQHF.

The chain links TRBV27 to TRBJ1-5; no clear D gene. CDR1 is MNHEY, CDR2 SMNVEV, per germline (reference sequence). V lost 6 bases to trimming and J lost 6 bases, with 21 bases between them. This CDR3 contains 16 residues. CDR3 residues: CASSPGGATWGQPQHF. The CDR3 bases are TGTGCCAGCAGCCCCGGAGGTGCTACTTGGGGTCAGCCCCAGCATTTT.

CDR3 bases: TGTGCCAGCAGCTTGGCTGGGCAGCAGTTCTTC. It specifies CASSLAGQQFF. The chain employs TRBV5-8 and TRBJ2-1; D is undetermined. This CDR3 comprises 11 residues. V was clipped by 0 bases and J by 11 bases, with 6 bases between them. Germline V gene data show CDR1 as SGHTS and CDR2 as YDEGEE.

This rearrangement joins TRBV29-1 to TRBJ2-5, with D unclear. Trimming took 5 bases from V and 2 from J, leaving 9 bases between them. The CDR3 sequence is 12 residues long. Germline lookup yields CDR1 SQVTM and CDR2 ANQGSEA. The DNA for the CDR3 is TGCAGCGTTTCCCGACTTCAAGAGACCCAGTACTTC. Translation gives CSVSRLQETQYF. Full variable domain (missing parts from reference TRBV29-1 and TRBJ2-5): SAVISQKPSRDICQRGTSLTIQCQVDSQVTMMFWYRQQPGQSLTLIATANQGSEATYESGFVIDKFPISRPNLTFSTLTVSNMSPEDSSIYLCSVSRLQETQYFGPGTRLLVL.

The chain recombines TRBV5-1 with TRBJ1-2; D not resolved. The CDR3 sequence is 13 residues long. CDR1 is SGHRS, CDR2 YFSETQ, per germline. Between the trimmed V and J ends, which lost 0 bases and 6 bases, there was a span of 9 bases. The CDR3 DNA reads as TGCGCCAGCAGCTTGGAAGCGAGGGATGGCTACACCTTC. This gives the protein CASSLEARDGYTF.

The sample holds a few counts of this clone. The V and J genes are TRBV7-3 and TRBJ1-6, with 8 bases that match TRBD1. Trimming took 1 base from V and 9 from J; bases not matched to a gene: 5. The CDR3 is 15 residues long. Germline V gives CDR1 SGHTA, CDR2 FQGTGA. CDR3 bases: TGTGCCAGCAGCTTAATAGGCAGGGGGCTTTCACCCCTCCACTTT. This translates into CASSLIGRGLSPLHF.

V gene TRBV10-3 combines with J gene TRBJ2-1; the D gene is possibly TRBD2 (6 bases). Trimming left V 3 bases short and J 8 bases short, with 8 bases between. The CDR3 is made up of 12 amino acids. The germline V gene has CDR1 ENHRY and CDR2 SYGVKD. The CDR3 DNA reads TGTGCCATCAGTGAATCTAGCGATGAGCAGTTCTTC. Its protein is CAISESSDEQFF.

This sequence joins TRBV9 and TRBJ1-3; D not certain. The CDR3 runs 15 residues. CDR1 is SGDLS and CDR2 is YYNGEE in the germline V gene. Trimming removed 0 bases from V and 0 bases from J, with 7 bases in between. Here the CDR3 reads CASSVAASSGNTIYF. The CDR3 DNA reads as TGTGCCAGCAGCGTAGCAGCTAGCTCTGGAAACACCATATATTTT.

This clone was recorded once. This chain joins TRBV18 and TRBJ2-3; D is undetermined. Trimming pared 2 bases from V and 0 bases from J, leaving 12 bases between. Germline-derived CDR1 and CDR2 are KGHSH and LQKENI. CDR3 length equals 16 residues. CDR3 amino acids: CASSPETETSTDTQYF. Here the CDR3 DNA reads TGTGCCAGCTCACCAGAGACGGAGACTAGCACAGATACGCAGTATTTT.

The V call is TRBV29-1, the J call TRBJ1-5; no definite D call. Trimming took off 0 bases at V and 3 bases at J, with 6 bases between the two ends. This CDR3 comprises 13 residues. Germline V gene data show CDR1 as SQVTM and CDR2 as ANQGSEA. The CDR3 region is CSVEENFNQPQHF. CDR3 nucleotides: TGCAGCGTTGAAGAGAACTTCAATCAGCCCCAGCATTTT.

The gene calls are TRBV4-1 and TRBJ2-6; 8 bases fit TRBD1. This CDR3 comprises 15 residues. Per the germline V gene, CDR1 is MGHRA and CDR2 is YSYEKL. V trimming: 3 bases; J trimming: 3 bases; junction bases outside the gene matches: 1. The chain's CDR3 is CASSQTGVGANVLTF. DNA of the CDR3: TGCGCCAGCAGCCAGACAGGGGTTGGGGCCAACGTCCTGACTTTC.

The chain combines TRBV18 with TRBJ2-2, with D perhaps matching TRBD2 (5 bases). V was trimmed by 1 base and J by 2 bases, leaving 11 bases between them. Per the germline V gene, CDR1 is KGHSH and CDR2 is LQKENI. CDR3 length: 16 residues. The CDR3 DNA sequence: TGTGCCAGCTCACCACGTAGCGACAAAAACACCGGGGAGCTGTTTTTT. This translates into CASSPRSDKNTGELFF.

The chain employs TRBV3-1 (or the pseudogene TRBV3-2) and TRBJ1-1; no reliable D call. CDR3 length equals 13 residues. Trimming removed 1 base from V and 5 bases from J, with 8 bases in between. Germline V gene data show CDR1 as LGHDT and CDR2 as YNNKEL (reference sequence). Here the CDR3 DNA reads TGTGCCAGCAGCCAAGGGTTGAGAACTGAAGCTTTCTTT. It encodes CASSQGLRTEAFF.

The V call is TRBV9, the J call TRBJ1-4, with D tentatively TRBD1 (5 bases). There are 14 residues in the CDR3. Germline V CDR1 and CDR2: SGDLS, YYNGEE. V was pared by 3 bases and J by 6 bases, with 12 bases between. The CDR3: CASSAPGGDEKLFF. CDR3 sequence (DNA): TGTGCCAGCAGCGCCCCCGGGGGAGATGAAAAACTGTTTTTT.

This chain connects TRBV18 to TRBJ2-3; 11 nucleotides line up with TRBD1. J lost 5 bases, V lost 6 bases, and 7 bases had no gene match. CDR3 length: 15 amino acids. Per the germline V gene, CDR1 is KGHSH and CDR2 is LQKENI. Here the CDR3 reads CASSRGQGAIDTQYF. Here the CDR3 DNA reads TGTGCCAGCTCTCGCGGACAGGGGGCCATAGATACGCAGTATTTT.